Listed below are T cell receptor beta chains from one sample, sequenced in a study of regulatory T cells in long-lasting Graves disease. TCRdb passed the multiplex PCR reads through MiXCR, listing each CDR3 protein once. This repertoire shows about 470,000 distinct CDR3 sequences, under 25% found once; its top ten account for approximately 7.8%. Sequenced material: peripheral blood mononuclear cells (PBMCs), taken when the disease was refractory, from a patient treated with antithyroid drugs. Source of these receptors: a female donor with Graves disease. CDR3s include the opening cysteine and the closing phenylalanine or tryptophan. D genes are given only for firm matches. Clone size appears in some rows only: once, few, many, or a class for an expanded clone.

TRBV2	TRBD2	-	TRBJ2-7	CASTKREGRNYEQYF	TGTGCCAGCACCAAAAGGGAGGGCAGAAATTACGAGCAGTACTTC
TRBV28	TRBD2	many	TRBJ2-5	CASSGTRTGETQYF	TGTGCCAGCAGCGGGACTAGAACCGGGGAGACCCAGTACTTC
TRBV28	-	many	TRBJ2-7	CASSFFAGRSVADEQYF	TGTGCCAGCAGTTTTTTCGCAGGTCGGTCGGTCGCGGACGAGCAGTACTTC
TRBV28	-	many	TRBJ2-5	CASSSPAEGQETQYF	TGTGCCAGCAGTTCCCCGGCGGAGGGCCAAGAGACCCAGTACTTC
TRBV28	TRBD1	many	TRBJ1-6	CASSLLQQGDNSPLHF	TGTGCCAGCAGTTTACTTCAGCAGGGGGACAATTCACCCCTCCACTTT
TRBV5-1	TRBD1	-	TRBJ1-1	CASSLAQGAETEAFF	TGCGCCAGCAGCTTGGCGCAGGGGGCAGAGACTGAAGCTTTCTTT
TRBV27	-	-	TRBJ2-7	CASSLSSNTYEQYF	TGTGCCAGCAGTTTATCGTCTAACACTTACGAGCAGTACTTC
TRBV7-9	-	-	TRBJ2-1	CASSLVAGQKQFF	TGTGCCAGCAGCTTAGTGGCGGGCCAAAAGCAGTTCTTC
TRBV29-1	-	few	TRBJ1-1	CSVEETTGTEAFF	TGCAGCGTTGAAGAAACTACGGGGACTGAAGCTTTCTTT
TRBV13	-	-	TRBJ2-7	CASSPYNYEQYF	TGTGCCAGCAGCCCCTACAACTACGAGCAGTACTTC